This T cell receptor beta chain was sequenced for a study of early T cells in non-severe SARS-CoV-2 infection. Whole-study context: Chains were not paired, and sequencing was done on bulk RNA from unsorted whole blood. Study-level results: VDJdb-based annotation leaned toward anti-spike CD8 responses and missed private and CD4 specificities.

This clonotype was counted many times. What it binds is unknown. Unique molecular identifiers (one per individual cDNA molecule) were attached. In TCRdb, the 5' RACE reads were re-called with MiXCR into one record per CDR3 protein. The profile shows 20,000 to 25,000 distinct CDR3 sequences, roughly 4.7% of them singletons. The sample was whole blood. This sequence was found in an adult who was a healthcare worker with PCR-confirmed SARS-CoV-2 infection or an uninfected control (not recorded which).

This CDR3 is CASSQDSRGRTDTQYF. CDR3 nucleotide sequence: TGCGCCAGCAGCCAAGATAGCAGGGGCCGGACAGATACGCAGTATTTT. The chain links TRBV4-3 to TRBJ2-3; D possibly corresponds to TRBD1 (6 bases). The V and J ends lost 0 bases and 3 bases respectively, with 13 bases between them. CDR1 is LGHNA and CDR2 is YSLEER in the germline V gene. The CDR3 has 16 amino acids.